The present T cell receptor (beta chain) was sequenced within a study of regulatory T cells in long-lasting Graves disease. Study-level findings and limits: Newly diagnosed Graves' patients had higher TCR diversity than persistent ones.

According to the study, TCR beta libraries were built with iRepertoire HTBI primers and CDR3-region Arm-PCR. Via MiXCR, TCRdb re-called the multiplex PCR reads, giving one row per CDR3 protein. The sample lists 560,000 or so distinct CDR3 sequences, about 15% occurring once. The CDR3 sequence is 13 residues long. V was clipped by 6 bases and J by 3 bases; unmatched bases: 3. Germline lookup yields CDR1 MNHEY and CDR2 SMNVEV (reference sequence). Time point in this sample: newly diagnosed GD, antithyroid drugs for less than 3 months. From PBMCs, RNA was extracted and then used to make the TCR library. The sample holds many counts of this clonotype. Its antigen remains unknown. In addition, the sample was reused for a study of T cells in Graves' hyperthyroidism and ophthalmopathy. That report adds: In blood, most of the thyroid clonotypes expanded above 0.001 were also present.

V gene TRBV27 combines with J gene TRBJ1-2, with TRBD1 matching over 8 bases. The source was peripheral blood mononuclear cells (PBMCs), collected at new diagnosis, from a patient treated with antithyroid drugs. This clonotype was obtained from a man between 18 and 35 years old with Graves disease. The DNA for the CDR3 is TGTGCCAGCAGAGACAGGGGACACTATGGCTACACCTTC. This gives the protein CASRDRGHYGYTF.